One sample yielded the 24 T cell receptor beta chains listed below, sequenced in a study of Graves' ophthalmopathy and Graves' hyperthyroidism. The authors amplified TCR beta CDR3 regions, and they did so from RNA transcripts for repertoire sequencing. Scientists carried out first-round RT-PCR using HTBI primers and then a second-round multiplex PCR. TCRdb independently ran MiXCR on the multiplex PCR reads; one entry per CDR3 protein. The sample has fewer than 350,000 distinct CDR3 sequences, about a sixth seen once; the top ten hold more than 9%. The sequenced sample consisted of peripheral blood. The source is an adult man with Graves' ophthalmopathy.

This clonotype was seen repeatedly, ten times or more. J is TRBJ2-7 and V is TRBV12-3 or TRBV12-4; TRBD1 matches at 12 bases. CDR3 length: 15 residues. With 3 bases clipped from V and 5 bases from J, the junction kept 5 bases outside the gene matches. The CDR3 bases are TGTGCCAGCAGTTTTCCGGGACAGGGGGCTCACGAGCAGTACTTC. Residues: CASSFPGQGAHEQYF.

V usage is TRBV6-2 or TRBV6-3 and J usage is TRBJ1-1, with 7 nucleotides matching TRBD1. V gave up 2 bases and J gave up 4 bases; unmatched junction bases: 4. The germline V gene has CDR1 MNHEY and CDR2 SVGEGT. CDR3 length: 14 amino acids. The CDR3 region has the DNA TGTGCCAGCAGTTACGACAGGGCCCTCACTGAAGCTTTCTTT. It encodes CASSYDRALTEAFF.

This clonotype has at least ten counts. The chain is built from TRBV3-1 and TRBJ2-5; D gene unclear. V was shortened by 0 bases and J by 4 bases, with 9 bases between the two germline ends. The CDR3 loop spans 14 amino acids. CDR1 LGHDT and CDR2 YNNKEL come from the germline V gene (reference sequence). The CDR3 DNA reads TGTGCCAGCAGCCAAGAAATTCCTACAGAGACCCAGTACTTC. It specifies CASSQEIPTETQYF.

This clonotype has a count of ten or more. This chain links TRBV30 with TRBJ2-7; weak D call: TRBD1 (7 bases). The CDR3 runs 14 residues. In germline, CDR1 is GTSNPN, CDR2 SVGIG (reference sequence). Trimming cost V 4 bases and J 0 bases, with 13 bases left between them. The CDR3 spells CAWKAGQSSYEQYF. The CDR3 bases are TGTGCCTGGAAGGCGGGACAGAGCTCCTACGAGCAGTACTTC.

The rearrangement links TRBV2 to TRBJ1-3, with 7 bases that match TRBD1. The CDR3 covers 14 residues. Germline CDR1 reads SNHLY; CDR2 reads FYNNEI. V lost 6 bases to trimming and J lost 8 bases; unmatched junction nucleotides: 10. This chain's CDR3 is CASSQGQESYTIYF. The CDR3 DNA follows: TGTGCCAGCAGCCAAGGACAGGAAAGCTACACCATATATTTT.

This clonotype was counted ten times or more. The chain carries TRBV20-1 and TRBJ2-5, with 8 nucleotides matching TRBD2. The CDR3 loop spans 14 amino acids. The trim removed 3 bases at V and 5 bases at J, leaving 8 bases unmatched. Germline loops: CDR1 DFQATT, CDR2 SNEGSKA (reference sequence). The CDR3 DNA follows: TGCAGTGCTAGGCCCAGCGGGAGACGGGAGACCCAGTACTTC. Translated: CSARPSGRRETQYF.

This clonotype has at least ten counts. This chain links TRBV28 with TRBJ2-5; 11 bases line up with TRBD1. The CDR3 has 15 residues. Trimming at V came to 6 bases and at J to 4 bases, leaving 7 bases not matched to a gene. Germline CDR1 is MDHEN and CDR2 is SYDVKM. The CDR3 sequence: CASSSLGTGGETQYF. The DNA of the CDR3 is TGTGCCAGCAGCAGCCTAGGGACAGGGGGAGAGACCCAGTACTTC.

In its sample, this clonotype was seen many times. The chain carries TRBV4-1 and TRBJ1-2, with D unresolved. Trimming left V 1 base short and J 8 bases short, with 14 bases between. The CDR3 is 14 amino acids. Germline CDR1 and CDR2: MGHRA and YSYEKL. This CDR3 is CASSQVGTVWGYTF. CDR3 in DNA: TGCGCCAGCAGCCAAGTTGGTACGGTGTGGGGCTACACCTTC.

This clonotype was found a few times. V gene TRBV12-3 or TRBV12-4 combines with J gene TRBJ1-1; D perhaps matches TRBD1 (5 bases). V was cut by 5 bases and J by 9 bases, with 19 bases left in between. The CDR3 consists of 14 residues. The CDR3 DNA sequence: TGTGCCAGCAGTGTTACTCGGGACCTCAGGAAAGCTTTCTTT. Translation gives CASSVTRDLRKAFF.

This clonotype was recorded many times. This chain uses TRBV29-1 with TRBJ2-7; TRBD1 agrees at 9 bases. The length of the CDR3 is 13 residues. The trim removed 6 bases at V and 1 base at J, leaving 4 bases unmatched. Germline-derived CDR1 and CDR2 are SQVTM and ANQGSEA. Here the CDR3 reads CSVPGTGSYEQYF. The CDR3, as DNA: TGCAGCGTCCCCGGGACAGGGTCCTACGAGCAGTACTTC.

Many counts were recorded for this clonotype. The chain has TRBV30 and TRBJ1-2, with unresolved D. The CDR3 is 12 residues long. Germline V CDR1 and CDR2: GTSNPN, SVGIG (reference sequence). Between the trimmed V and J ends, which lost 2 bases and 5 bases, there was a span of 9 bases. In nucleotides, the CDR3 is TGTGCCTGGAGTCCGGGAAGGTATGGCTACACCTTC. This codes for CAWSPGRYGYTF.

This chain links TRBV7-2 with TRBJ2-5, with D possibly matching TRBD1 (6 bases). Germline V gives CDR1 SGHTA, CDR2 FQGNSA. With 1 base removed from V and 4 bases from J, the gap between germline ends came to 13 bases. The CDR3 consists of 15 residues. The CDR3 reads CASSLGGRDIETQYF. The CDR3 coding sequence is TGTGCCAGCAGCTTAGGGGGCCGGGACATAGAGACCCAGTACTTC.

V usage is TRBV6-4 and J usage is TRBJ1-3; 7 bases are a match to TRBD1. Germline CDR1 is MRHNA and CDR2 is SNTAGT. The CDR3 covers 19 residues. Losses at the gene ends were 2 bases for V and 0 bases for J; bases not matched to a gene: 13. The CDR3 protein is CASSDVTGTKLSSGNTIYF. The CDR3 DNA reads as TGTGCCAGCAGTGACGTGACAGGGACCAAGTTGAGCTCTGGAAACACCATATATTTT.

This clonotype was detected many times. The chain combines TRBV15 with TRBJ2-7; 12 positions match TRBD1. From germline, CDR1 is LNHNV and CDR2 YYDKDF (reference sequence). V lost 2 bases and J lost 5; bases outside the gene matches: 7. The CDR3 totals 16 residues. The CDR3 nucleotides read TGTGCCACCAGCAGATCAAGGGGACAGGGGGCCGACGAGCAGTACTTC. Encoded protein: CATSRSRGQGADEQYF.

Ten or more counts support this clonotype. V and J are TRBV20-1 and TRBJ1-5; D possibly corresponds to TRBD1 (5 bases). The CDR3 covers 15 residues. V gave up 4 bases and J gave up 5 bases, with 18 bases separating them. Germline V gives CDR1 DFQATT, CDR2 SNEGSKA (reference sequence). The CDR3 coding sequence is TGCAGTGCTACTAGGGACGGACTGGGGCATCAGCCCCAGCATTTT. Amino acids: CSATRDGLGHQPQHF.

This clonotype has at least ten counts. The rearrangement links TRBV6-5 to TRBJ1-1; 9 bases line up with TRBD1. The ends lost 2 bases at V and 0 bases at J; junction bases unmatched: 4. The CDR3 extends over 16 amino acids. Per the germline V gene, CDR1 is MNHEY and CDR2 is SVGAGI. The CDR3 sequence is CASSYVQGAMNTEAFF. CDR3 bases: TGTGCCAGCAGTTACGTACAGGGGGCTATGAACACTGAAGCTTTCTTT.

This clonotype was picked up many times. The chain carries TRBV10-3 and TRBJ1-6; 8 bases fit TRBD1. The ends lost 6 bases at V and 7 bases at J; junction bases unmatched: 11. Germline values: CDR1 ENHRY, CDR2 SYGVKD. This CDR3 has 16 amino acids. CDR3 in amino acids: CAISADRGLWNSPLHF. CDR3 DNA: TGTGCCATCAGCGCCGACAGGGGTTTATGGAATTCACCCCTCCACTTT.

This clonotype came up many times. V gene TRBV18 combines with J gene TRBJ2-7, with a possible D match to TRBD2 (5 bases). V was cut by 3 bases and J by 2 bases, with 11 bases left in between. CDR1 is KGHSH, CDR2 LQKENI, per germline. The CDR3 consists of 14 residues. The CDR3 is CASSPAREPYEQYF. CDR3 nucleotide sequence: TGTGCCAGCTCACCGGCTAGGGAGCCCTACGAGCAGTACTTC.

The chain couples TRBV12-3 or TRBV12-4 to TRBJ1-6, with D unclear. V was cut by 5 bases and J by 9 bases, with 14 bases left in between. This CDR3 comprises 14 residues. CDR3 amino acids: CASSLQTRFSPLHF. CDR3 in DNA: TGTGCCAGCAGTCTCCAGACAAGATTTTCACCCCTCCACTTT.

This chain uses TRBV6-1 with TRBJ2-5; D is undetermined. CDR1 and CDR2 from the germline V gene are MNHNS and SASEGT. V was trimmed by 3 bases and J by 7 bases, leaving 12 bases between them. This CDR3 has 13 residues. CDR3 amino acids: CASSDLLPRTQYF. The DNA of the CDR3 is TGTGCCAGCAGTGACCTGTTACCAAGGACCCAGTACTTC.

This clonotype came up many times. The V call is TRBV7-9, the J call TRBJ1-2, with 7 bases that match TRBD1. Per the germline V gene, CDR1 is SEHNR and CDR2 is FQNEAQ (reference sequence). The V and J ends lost 5 bases and 4 bases, in that order; junction bases with no gene match: 10. The CDR3 loop spans 15 amino acids. CDR3 in amino acids: CASSPKTGYGYGYTF. The CDR3 region has the DNA TGTGCCAGCAGCCCAAAGACAGGGTATGGCTATGGCTACACCTTC.

V and J are TRBV6-2 or TRBV6-3 and TRBJ1-5; a weak D match, TRBD1 (5 bases). Germline V gene lookup returns CDR1 MNHEY and CDR2 SVGEGT. Trimming pared 6 bases from V and 1 base from J, leaving 10 bases between. The CDR3 length is 14 residues. The CDR3 coding sequence is TGTGCCAGCAGGCGGGACTTAAGCAATCAGCCCCAGCATTTT. Residues: CASRRDLSNQPQHF.

There are a few counts of this clonotype. This clone may be a read error of a much larger clone one base away. The chain has TRBV5-1 and TRBJ2-7, with TRBD1 matching over 7 bases. Germline V gene sequence: CDR1 SGHRS, CDR2 YFSETQ. V lost 0 bases, J lost 10 bases, and 7 bases stayed unmatched. This CDR3 contains 13 residues. The CDR3 loop reads CASSLDRGQDQYF. CDR3 bases: TGCGCCAGCAGCTTGGATAGGGGGCAAGACCAGTACTTC.

This clonotype was seen at least ten times. The chain's CDR3 is CSGRSGGPQETQYF. The CDR3 DNA reads TGCAGCGGGCGAAGCGGGGGACCACAAGAGACCCAGTACTTC. The chain recombines TRBV29-1 with TRBJ2-5, with 8 bases identical to TRBD2. The CDR3 has 14 amino acids. The J segment lost 2 bases and the V segment lost 7 bases, leaving 9 bases of the junction unmatched. The germline CDR1 and CDR2 sequences are SQVTM and ANQGSEA.